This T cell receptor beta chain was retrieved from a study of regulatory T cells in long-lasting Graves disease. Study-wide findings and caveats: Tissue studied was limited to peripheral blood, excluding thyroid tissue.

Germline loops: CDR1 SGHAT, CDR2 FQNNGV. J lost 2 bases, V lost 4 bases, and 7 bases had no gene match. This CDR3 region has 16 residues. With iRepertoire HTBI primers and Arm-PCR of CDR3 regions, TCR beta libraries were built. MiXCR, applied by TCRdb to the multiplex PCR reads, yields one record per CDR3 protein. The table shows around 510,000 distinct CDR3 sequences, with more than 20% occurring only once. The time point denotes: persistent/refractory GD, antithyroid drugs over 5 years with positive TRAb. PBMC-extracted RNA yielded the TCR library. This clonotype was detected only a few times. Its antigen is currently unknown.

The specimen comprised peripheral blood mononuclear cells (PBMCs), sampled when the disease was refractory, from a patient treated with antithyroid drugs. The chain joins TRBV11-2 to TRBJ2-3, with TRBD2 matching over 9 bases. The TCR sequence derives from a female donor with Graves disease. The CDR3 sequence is CASSSSAGGHTDTQYF. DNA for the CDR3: TGTGCCAGCAGCTCATCAGCGGGAGGACACACAGATACGCAGTATTTT.